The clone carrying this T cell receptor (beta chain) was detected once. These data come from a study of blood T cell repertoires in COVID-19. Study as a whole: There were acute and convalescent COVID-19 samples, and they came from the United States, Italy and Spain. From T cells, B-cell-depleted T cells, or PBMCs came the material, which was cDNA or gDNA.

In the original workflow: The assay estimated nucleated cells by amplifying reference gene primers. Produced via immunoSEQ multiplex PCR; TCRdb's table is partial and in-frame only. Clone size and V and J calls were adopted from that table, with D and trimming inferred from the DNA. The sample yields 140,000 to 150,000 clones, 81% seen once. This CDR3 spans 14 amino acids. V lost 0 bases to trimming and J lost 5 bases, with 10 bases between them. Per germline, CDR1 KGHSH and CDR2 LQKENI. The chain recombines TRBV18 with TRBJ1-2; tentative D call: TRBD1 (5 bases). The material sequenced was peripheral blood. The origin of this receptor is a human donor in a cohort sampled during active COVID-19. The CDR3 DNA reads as TGTGCCAGCTCACCACCGACAGATCTTTATGGCTACACCTTC. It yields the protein CASSPPTDLYGYTF.